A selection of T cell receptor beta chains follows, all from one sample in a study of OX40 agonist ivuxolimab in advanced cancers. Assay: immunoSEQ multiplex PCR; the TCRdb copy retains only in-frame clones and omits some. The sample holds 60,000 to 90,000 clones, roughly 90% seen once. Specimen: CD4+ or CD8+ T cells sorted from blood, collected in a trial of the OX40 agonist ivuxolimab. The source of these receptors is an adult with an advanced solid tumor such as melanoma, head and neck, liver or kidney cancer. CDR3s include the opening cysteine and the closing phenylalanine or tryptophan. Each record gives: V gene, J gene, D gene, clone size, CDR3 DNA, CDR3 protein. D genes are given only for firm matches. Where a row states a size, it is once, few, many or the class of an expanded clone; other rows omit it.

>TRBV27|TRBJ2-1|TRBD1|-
TGTGCCAGCTATACCCGACAGGGTATAGACAATGAGCAGTTCTTC
CASYTRQGIDNEQFF
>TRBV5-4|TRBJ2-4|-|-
TGTGCCAGCAGCTTGTCAGGTGTAGCCAAAAACATTCAGTACTTC
CASSLSGVAKNIQYF
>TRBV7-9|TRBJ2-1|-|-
TGTGCCAGCAGCTTAGTGAGTAAGAGTGAGCAGTTCTTC
CASSLVSKSEQFF
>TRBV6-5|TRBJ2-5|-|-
TGTGCCAGCAGTTACTCGACAAGAAGAGAGACCCAGTACTTC
CASSYSTRRETQYF
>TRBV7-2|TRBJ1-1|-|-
TGTGCCAGCAGCCTTGACCTGGACACTGAAGCTTTCTTT
CASSLDLDTEAFF
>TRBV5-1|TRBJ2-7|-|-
TGCGCCAGCAGCTTGTTGGGGTCAGGCGAGCAGTACTTC
CASSLLGSGEQYF
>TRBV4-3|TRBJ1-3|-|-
TGCGCCAGCAGCCAAGATAGTCTTTCTTGGGGAAACACCATATATTTT
CASSQDSLSWGNTIYF
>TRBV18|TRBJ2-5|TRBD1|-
TGTGCCAGCTCATCTCGACAGGGGCCTGAGACCCAGTACTTC
CASSSRQGPETQYF
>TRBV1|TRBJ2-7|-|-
TGCACCAGCAGCCAATGGGGACTAGCGGGAGTCGTCGAGCAGTACTTC
CTSSQWGLAGVVEQYF
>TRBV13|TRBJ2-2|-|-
TGTGCCAGCAGCTTAACCCGGACTTCGAAGACCGGGGAGCTGTTTTTT
CASSLTRTSKTGELFF
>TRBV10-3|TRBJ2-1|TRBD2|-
TGTGCCATCAGTGAGTTTCTAGCGGGGGTTACCTACAATGAGCAGTTCTTC
CAISEFLAGVTYNEQFF
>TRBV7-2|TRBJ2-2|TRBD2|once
TGTGCCAGCAGCTCCTCGACTAGCGGGGGCACCGGGGAGCTGTTTTTT
CASSSSTSGGTGELFF
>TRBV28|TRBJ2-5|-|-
TGTGCCAGCAGTCTAGGCGGGACGCAAGAGACCCAGTACTTC
CASSLGGTQETQYF
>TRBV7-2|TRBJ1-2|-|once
TGTGCCAGCAGCTTAGCGAGAGTCTCCGGGGGGCGCGGTGGCTACACCTTC
CASSLARVSGGRGGYTF
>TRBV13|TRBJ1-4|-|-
TGTGCCAGCAGCATCTTTACCGCAGGGGCCGCCGCAACTAATGAAAAACTGTTTTTT
CASSIFTAGAAATNEKLFF
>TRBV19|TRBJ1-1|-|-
TGTGCCAGTAGTCGGCAGGGAAGAGGTGGGACCACTGAAGCTTTCTTT
CASSRQGRGGTTEAFF
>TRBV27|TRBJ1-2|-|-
TGTGCCAGTCGAACCAGTGGGGGTGGCGACGGCTACACCTTC
CASRTSGGGDGYTF
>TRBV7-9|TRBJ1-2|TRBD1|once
TGTGCCAGCAGTCACAATTCAGGGGGCAGAACTAACTATGGCTACACCTTC
CASSHNSGGRTNYGYTF
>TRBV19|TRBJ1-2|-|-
TGTGCCAGTAGTCAGGCTCCCGGTGGCTACACCTTC
CASSQAPGGYTF
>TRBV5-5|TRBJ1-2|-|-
TGTGCCAGCAGCTGGGGGGCCGACAGCGGCTACACCTTC
CASSWGADSGYTF
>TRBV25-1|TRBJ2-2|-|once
TGTGCCAGCAGTGGCCTGGGGCAGGGGAGATGGGCCGGGGAGCTGTTTTTT
CASSGLGQGRWAGELFF
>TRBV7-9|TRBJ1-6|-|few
TGTGCCAGCAGCCCAACAAACCCGCCCCCCACCCTCCACTTT
CASSPTNPPPTLHF
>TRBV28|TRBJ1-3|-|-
TGTGCCAGCAGCTCCGGGGGAAACACCATATATTTT
CASSSGGNTIYF
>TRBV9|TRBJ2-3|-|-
TGTGCCAGCAGCCCCCGGGCCCTCGAGGGCACAGATACGCAGTATTTT
CASSPRALEGTDTQYF
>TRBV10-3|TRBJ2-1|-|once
TGTGCCATCACCGGAAGGGGGTACAATGAGCAGTTCTTC
CAITGRGYNEQFF
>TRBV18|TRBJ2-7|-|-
TGTGCCAGCTCACCGGCAGGGGGGCACGAGCAGTACTTC
CASSPAGGHEQYF
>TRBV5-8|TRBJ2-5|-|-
TGTGCCAGCAGCGTCGGGGAAGGGGTGGTCCAAGAGACCCAGTACTTC
CASSVGEGVVQETQYF
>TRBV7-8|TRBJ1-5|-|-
TGTGCCAGCAGCTACCCAACGGGGCCCCAGCATTTT
CASSYPTGPQHF
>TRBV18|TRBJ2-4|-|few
TGTGCCAGCTCACCAGCAGATACTCAGTACTTC
CASSPADTQYF
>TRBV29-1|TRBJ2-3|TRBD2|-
TGCAGCGCCTCTAGGCCTTTGACTAGCGCTGATACGCAGTATTTT
CSASRPLTSADTQYF
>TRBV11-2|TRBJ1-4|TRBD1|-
TGTGCCAGCAGCCTCGGACAGGGGGCCTCTAATGAAAAACTGTTTTTT
CASSLGQGASNEKLFF
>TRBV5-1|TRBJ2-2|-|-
TGCGCCAGCAGCTCGAACAGCCGGGACCTTTCTAATAGAGGCACCGGGGAGCTGTTTTTT
CASSSNSRDLSNRGTGELFF
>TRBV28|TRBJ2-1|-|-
TGTGCCAGCAGTTTAACGGGGAGGTACAATGAGCAGTTCTTC
CASSLTGRYNEQFF
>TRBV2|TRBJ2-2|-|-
TGTGCCAGCAGTGCAACTAGGGACCCCACCGGGGAGCTGTTTTTT
CASSATRDPTGELFF
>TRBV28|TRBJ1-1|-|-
TGTGCCAGCAGTTTAATCTTACCAGACGGTGAAGCTTTCTTT
CASSLILPDGEAFF
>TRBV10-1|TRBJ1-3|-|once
TGCGCCAGCAGTCCCGGCGGGGTATCTGGAAACACCATATATTTT
CASSPGGVSGNTIYF
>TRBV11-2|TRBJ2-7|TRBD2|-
TGTGCCAGCAGGTCCAGCGGCCGACTAGCGGGAGGACACGAGCAGTACTTC
CASRSSGRLAGGHEQYF
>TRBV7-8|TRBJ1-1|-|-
TGTGCCAGCAGCCTCAGGGTAATAGGCACTGAAGCTTTCTTT
CASSLRVIGTEAFF
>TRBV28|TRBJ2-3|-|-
TGTGCCAGCAGTTTATCCGCGACAGTGTATGATACGCAGTATTTT
CASSLSATVYDTQYF
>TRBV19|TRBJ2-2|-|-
TGTGCCAGTAGTATTCCACCCACCGGGGAGCTGTTTTTT
CASSIPPTGELFF
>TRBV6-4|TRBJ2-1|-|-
TGTGCCAGCAGTGACTCACCGGGAAATGAGCAGTTCTTC
CASSDSPGNEQFF
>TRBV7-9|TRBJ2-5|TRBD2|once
TGTGCCAGCAGCTTCGCGGGAGGCCAAGAGACCCAGTACTTC
CASSFAGGQETQYF
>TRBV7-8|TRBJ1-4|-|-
TGTGCCAGCAGCTTATCGGGACGGATAGCTGAAAAACTGTTTTTT
CASSLSGRIAEKLFF
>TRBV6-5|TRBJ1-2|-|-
TGTGCCAGCACTCGCACCCTACAGGGCCAGGTTACCTTC
CASTRTLQGQVTF
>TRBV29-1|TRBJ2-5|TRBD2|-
TGCAGCGTAGAAACCGGGACTAGCCTCCAAGAGACCCAGTACTTC
CSVETGTSLQETQYF
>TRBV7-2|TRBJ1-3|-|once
TGTGCCAGCAGCTTAGCGGCAGGGTCCTTTGGAAACACCATATATTTT
CASSLAAGSFGNTIYF
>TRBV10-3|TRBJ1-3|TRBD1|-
TGTGCCATCAGTGGGGACAGGCTTCTCTCTGGAAACACCATATATTTT
CAISGDRLLSGNTIYF
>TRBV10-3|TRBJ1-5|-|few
TGTGCCACTTCAGATAGCAATCAGCCCCAGCATTTT
CATSDSNQPQHF
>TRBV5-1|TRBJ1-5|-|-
TGCGCCAGCAGCTTGGAGGGGAGCAATCAGCCCCAGCATTTT
CASSLEGSNQPQHF
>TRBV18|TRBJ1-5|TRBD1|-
TGTGCCAGCTCGACTTATTACAGGGGTAGCAATCAGCCCCAGCATTTT
CASSTYYRGSNQPQHF
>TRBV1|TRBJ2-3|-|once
TGCACCAGCAGCCAAAATAAAAGGACTAGCGGGAGGTCCGATACGCAGTATTTT
CTSSQNKRTSGRSDTQYF
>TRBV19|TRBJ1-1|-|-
TGTGCCAGTAGTATACGGGGAGGAGCGGGAGGGACTGAAGCTTTCTTT
CASSIRGGAGGTEAFF
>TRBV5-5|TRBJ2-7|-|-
TGTGCCAGCAGCTTGGTTTCCTACGAGCAGTACTTC
CASSLVSYEQYF
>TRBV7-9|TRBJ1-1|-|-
TGTGCCAGCAGCGGACAGCTCGAAGCTTTCTTT
CASSGQLEAFF
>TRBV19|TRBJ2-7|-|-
TGTGCCAGTAGTGCCAGCAGCGGCGAATTGAGGGAGCAGTACTTC
CASSASSGELREQYF
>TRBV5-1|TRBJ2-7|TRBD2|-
TGCGCCAGCAGCTTCGGTTGGGGGACTATCTACGAGCAGTACTTC
CASSFGWGTIYEQYF
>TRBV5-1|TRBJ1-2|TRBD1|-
TGCGCCAGCAGTCTGGACAGGACGGGGTATGGCTACACCTTC
CASSLDRTGYGYTF